This TCR beta chain originates from a study of blood T cell repertoires in COVID-19. Only in-frame clones appear in the TCRdb table, and some are missing; sequencing was by immunoSEQ multiplex PCR. The table records about 250,000 clones, about four fifths of them present only once. Trimming left V 2 bases short and J 0 bases short, with 8 bases between. The CDR3 sequence is 15 residues long. The germline V gene has CDR1 SGHVS and CDR2 FNYEAQ. V and J are TRBV7-6 and TRBJ2-1, with D possibly matching TRBD2 (5 bases). Sequenced material: peripheral blood. This TCR derives from a man older than 75 with acute or convalescent COVID-19. The CDR3 DNA reads TGTGCCAGCAGCTTACTGGGGAGCTCCTACAATGAGCAGTTCTTC. This codes for CASSLLGSSYNEQFF.